This T cell receptor (beta chain) comes out of a study of technical replicates of blood from several donors. Some clones are missing from TCRdb's copy, which holds only in-frame ones; the method was immunoSEQ multiplex PCR. The repertoire has under 65,000 clones, 70% to 90% of them found once; the top ten carry about 4.8%. V dropped 7 bases and J dropped 5 bases, with 14 bases sitting between them. The CDR3 runs to 14 residues. Germline loops: CDR1 SNHLY, CDR2 FYNNEI. The sequence was collected from a human donor in good health. Some clones in this sample may be carry-over from other donors' samples. The specimen was PBMCs. The chain employs TRBV2 and TRBJ2-2; D possibly corresponds to TRBD2 (5 bases). Written as DNA, the CDR3 is TGTGCCAGCACCGAGGCTAGCAGTACCGGGGAGCTGTTTTTT. Translating it yields CASTEASSTGELFF.